The T cell receptor beta chain described here comes from a study of CXCR3-negative and CXCR3-positive naive CD8 T cells. Findings and limits, study-wide: Naive subsets showed comparable surface CD5, and TCR interaction strength was also inferred from TRB CDR3 physicochemistry. Memory cells diverged, while naive CXCR3-positive and CXCR3-negative cells had similar TRBV-TRBJ usage. Upon cryopreservation, CXCR3 expression partially decreased, and most assays used fresh PBMCs.

CD45RO-CCR7+CD27+CD95- characterized naive CD8+ T cells. Notes on this clonotype: The antigen remains undetermined.

Germline CDR1 and CDR2: SGHTA and FQGTGA. The length of the CDR3 is 15 residues. The study made its TRB cDNA libraries by 5' RACE, adding UMI labels. TCRdb derives one entry per CDR3 protein from the 5' RACE reads, leaving out DNA. The sample holds about 26,000 distinct CDR3 sequences. Sequenced sample: naive CXCR3- CD8+ T cells from blood. The subset is: CD45RO-CCR7+CD27+CD95- naive CD8+ T cells lacking CXCR3 (TNR3-). The chain recombines TRBV7-3 with TRBJ2-5. The receptor was isolated from a human donor in good health. Some clones in this sample may be carry-over from other donors' samples. CDR3 sequence reads: CASSFSGGYQETQYF.